This entry lists 9 T cell receptor beta chains sequenced from one sample in a study of T cell responses to AZD1222 COVID-19 vaccine. TCRdb keeps only in-frame clones here, not all; method: immunoSEQ multiplex PCR. The table has some 94,000 clones, 90% to 95% seen once. Sequences were derived from peripheral blood, sampled on day 0 of AZD1222 vaccination. These receptors were collected from an adult in good health.

This chain links TRBV5-1 with TRBJ1-2; D not resolved. CDR3 size: 14 residues. The V gene lost 1 base and the J gene lost 3 bases, with 10 bases spanning the gap. Germline values: CDR1 SGHRS, CDR2 YFSETQ. As DNA, the CDR3 is TGCGCCAGCAGCTTGTTTTCAGAGGACTATGGCTACACCTTC. Translated: CASSLFSEDYGYTF.

V and J are TRBV19 and TRBJ1-5, with TRBD1 matching 9 bases. Germline trimming cut 0 bases from V and 3 bases from J; bases unmatched to any gene: 15. This CDR3 is 20 amino acids long. Germline V lookup: CDR1 LNHDA, CDR2 SQIVND (reference sequence). CDR3 sequence reads: CASSIDQGTGISGFNQPQHF. CDR3 coding DNA: TGTGCCAGTAGTATAGATCAAGGGACAGGGATTTCGGGATTCAATCAGCCCCAGCATTTT.

The chain employs TRBV25-1 and TRBJ1-2, with 7 bases lining up with TRBD1. J was trimmed by 4 bases and V by 1 base; bases with no gene match: 3. The V gene's germline CDR1 is MGHDK and CDR2 SYGVNS. The CDR3 runs to 14 residues. The DNA of the CDR3 is TGTGCCAGCAGTGAATCGTGGGACAGCTATGGCTACACCTTC. Translating it yields CASSESWDSYGYTF.

This rearrangement joins TRBV25-1 to TRBJ1-2; D might be TRBD1 (5 bases). The CDR3 consists of 13 residues. Germline-derived CDR1 and CDR2 are MGHDK and SYGVNS. V was cut by 2 bases and J by 3 bases, with 7 bases left in between. The chain's CDR3 is CASSEQGYYGYTF. The CDR3 coding sequence is TGTGCCAGCAGTGAACAGGGATACTATGGCTACACCTTC.

The V and J genes are TRBV25-1 and TRBJ1-5; no definite D call. Trimming shortened V by 4 bases and J by 9 bases, and 7 bases separated the two germline ends. Germline V gives CDR1 MGHDK, CDR2 SYGVNS. The CDR3 length is 11 residues. DNA of the CDR3: TGTGCCAGCAGTGGCGTAGGGCCCCAGCATTTT. This sequence encodes CASSGVGPQHF.

DNA for the CDR3: TGTGCCAGCAGTCCCGGGGGCGCCTCCGAGCAGTACTTC. Protein sequence: CASSPGGASEQYF. The chain combines TRBV6-2 or TRBV6-3 with TRBJ2-7; either TRBD1 or TRBD2 may fit D (6 bases each). Per the germline V gene, CDR1 is MNHEY and CDR2 is SVGEGT. This CDR3 contains 13 residues. V lost 5 bases and J 6 bases, leaving 14 bases between the germline ends.

This chain uses TRBV4-3 with TRBJ1-1, with a possible D match to TRBD1 (5 bases). The CDR3 loop spans 11 amino acids. V gave up 4 bases and J gave up 9 bases, with 9 bases separating them. Germline CDR1 is LGHNA and CDR2 is YSLEER. The CDR3 region is CASSPGAQAFF. CDR3 sequence (DNA): TGCGCCAGCAGCCCCGGGGCCCAAGCTTTCTTT.

The V and J genes are TRBV20-1 and TRBJ1-1, with D unclear. This CDR3 comprises 11 residues. V dropped 6 bases and J dropped 11 bases, with 16 bases sitting between them. Looked up from germline, CDR1 is DFQATT and CDR2 is SNEGSKA (reference sequence). As DNA, the CDR3 is TGCAGTGCCATTAAGCCAACGCTGGCTTTCTTT. Amino acid sequence: CSAIKPTLAFF.

V usage is TRBV20-1 and J usage is TRBJ1-2; TRBD1 matches at 7 bases. V gave up 4 bases and J gave up 6 bases; unmatched junction bases: 11. The CDR3 is made up of 14 amino acids. Germline lookup yields CDR1 DFQATT and CDR2 SNEGSKA (reference sequence). The CDR3 bases are TGCAGTGCTACTGACAGGGCGGGGGCTCATGGCTACACCTTC. As protein: CSATDRAGAHGYTF.